This TCR beta chain was found in a study of cytomegalovirus exposure and HLA in healthy donors. Trimming removed 6 bases from V and 1 base from J, with 15 bases in between. The V gene's germline CDR1 is SQVTM and CDR2 ANQGSEA. The CDR3 covers 14 residues. 13 Jbeta primers and 60 Vbeta primers were used for the PCR. Clones were sequenced by immunoSEQ multiplex PCR, and TCRdb holds only the in-frame ones, with some missing. The table lists about 120,000 clones, 60% to 85% of them singletons. The receptor comes from a female donor in good health and CMV-seronegative. The rearrangement joins TRBV29-1 to TRBJ1-1, with a possible D match to TRBD1 (6 bases). Sequenced material: PBMCs. CDR3 DNA sequence: TGCAGCGTGACACAGGGTCATGGGAACACTGAAGCTTTCTTT. Residues: CSVTQGHGNTEAFF.